What follows are 29 T cell receptor beta chains derived from one specimen sequenced in a study of blood T cells in healthy people across ages. A second PCR, run for roughly 7 to 12 cycles, used a sample-barcoded 5' primer plus a J-beta primer mix. A single record per CDR3 protein comes from TCRdb applying MiXCR to the 5' RACE reads. This table has 1,500,000 or so distinct CDR3 sequences, approximately 43% appearing once. Input material: blood. The receptors stem from a woman younger than 35 in good health.

V is TRBV3-1 and J is TRBJ2-1; D possibly corresponds to TRBD1 (6 bases). Trimming shortened V by 7 bases and J by 2 bases, and 15 bases separated the two germline ends. Per the germline V gene, CDR1 is LGHDT and CDR2 is YNNKEL (reference sequence). The CDR3 loop spans 15 amino acids. This CDR3 reads CASTSRDTPYNEQFF. In DNA form, the CDR3 reads TGTGCCAGCACCTCCCGGGACACCCCCTACAATGAGCAGTTCTTC.

This clonotype has a handful of counts. This sequence joins TRBV29-1 and TRBJ1-1; D ambiguous. Germline assignment: CDR1 SQVTM and CDR2 ANQGSEA. Deletions cut 7 bases from V and 5 bases from J, with 11 bases between. This CDR3 spans 11 amino acids. CDR3 amino acids: CSGSGGTEAFF. The CDR3 DNA sequence: TGCAGCGGCTCAGGTGGGACTGAAGCTTTCTTT.

Note on this clonotype: With a much larger clone just one base away, this may be a read error. The V gene is TRBV29-1, the J gene TRBJ2-1; 8 nucleotides align to TRBD1. Germline V gene sequence: CDR1 SQVTM, CDR2 ANQGSEA. The CDR3 is made up of 14 amino acids. The CDR3 DNA follows: TGCAGCACCGAGGGACAGGCAAATTACAATGGGCAGTTCTTC. Translation: CSTEGQANYNGQFF.

This clonotype was detected a few times. The chain uses TRBV20-1 and TRBJ2-7, with D perhaps given as TRBD1 or TRBD2 (5 bases each). This CDR3 comprises 13 residues. V was shortened by 5 bases and J by 2 bases, with 13 bases between the two germline ends. Per the germline V gene, CDR1 is DFQATT and CDR2 is SNEGSKA (reference sequence). The CDR3 nucleotides are TGCAGTGCTCGGGGCTCACCCCCCTACGAGCAGTACTTC. Translating it yields CSARGSPPYEQYF.

The chain couples TRBV7-2 to TRBJ1-1; TRBD1 matches 8 bases. CDR1 is SGHTA and CDR2 is FQGNSA in the germline V gene. J lost 4 bases, V lost 4 bases, and 5 bases had no gene match. CDR3 length: 14 residues. Here the CDR3 reads CASSSSGGITEAFF. Written as DNA, the CDR3 is TGTGCCAGCAGCTCCTCAGGGGGCATCACTGAAGCTTTCTTT.

This clonotype showed up just a few times. The rearrangement uses TRBV5-1 and TRBJ1-1, with D unresolved. The CDR3 runs to 14 residues. From germline, CDR1 is SGHRS and CDR2 YFSETQ. The germline V and J ends were trimmed by 4 bases and 1 base, with 11 bases remaining between them. The CDR3 spells CASSVKRGNTEAFF. The CDR3 bases are TGCGCCAGCAGCGTGAAGCGGGGGAACACTGAAGCTTTCTTT. Drawing the rest from reference TRBV5-1 and TRBJ1-1, the complete variable domain is KAGVTQTPRYLIKTRGQQVTLSCSPISGHRSVSWYQQTPGQGLQFLFEYFSETQRNKGNFPGRFSGRQFSNSRSEMNVSTLELGDSALYLCASSVKRGNTEAFFGQGTRLTVV.

This clonotype occurred a few times. This chain joins TRBV5-1 and TRBJ2-1; the D gene is possibly TRBD1 (6 bases). Trimming took off 1 base at V and 3 bases at J, with 14 bases between the two ends. Germline assignment: CDR1 SGHRS and CDR2 YFSETQ. This CDR3 is built from 16 residues. The CDR3 DNA reads TGCGCCAGCAGCTTGAGTACGGCAGGGGTCTACAATGAGCAGTTCTTC. As protein: CASSLSTAGVYNEQFF.

The chain joins TRBV24-1 to TRBJ2-5, with a weak D call TRBD2 (5 bases). Per the germline V gene, CDR1 is KGHDR and CDR2 is SFDVKD. This CDR3 region has 14 residues. V was pared by 4 bases and J by 2 bases, with 10 bases between. In nucleotides, the CDR3 is TGTGCCACCAGTGAAGCGGCCGGACAAGAGACCCAGTACTTC. Translating gives CATSEAAGQETQYF.

There are many counts of this clonotype. V and J are TRBV12-3 or TRBV12-4 and TRBJ1-2; D gene ambiguous. This CDR3 is 13 amino acids long. The germline V and J ends were trimmed by 6 bases and 4 bases, with 12 bases remaining between them. CDR3 region: CASSLGSAYGYTF. The CDR3, as DNA: TGTGCCAGCAGCCTCGGGTCTGCCTATGGCTACACCTTC.

The V call is TRBV28, the J call TRBJ1-1; tentative D call: TRBD1 (5 bases). Trimming removed 4 bases at V and 8 bases at J, with 8 bases between. Per the germline V gene, CDR1 is MDHEN and CDR2 is SYDVKM. The CDR3 loop spans 11 amino acids. In DNA form, the CDR3 reads TGTGCCAGCAGTTCTAGACAGGAAGCTTTCTTT. It yields the protein CASSSRQEAFF.

This sequence joins TRBV27 and TRBJ2-2; D not resolved. The CDR3 length is 14 residues. The V end was cut by 3 bases, the J end by 4 bases, with 9 bases between. In germline, CDR1 is MNHEY, CDR2 SMNVEV (reference sequence). The CDR3: CASSFSAGTGELFF. The CDR3 DNA reads TGTGCCAGCAGTTTTAGTGCCGGCACCGGGGAGCTGTTTTTT.

This clonotype occurred a few times. The chain employs TRBV20-1 and TRBJ2-7; no firm D call. V gave up 1 base and J gave up 5 bases, with 9 bases separating them. CDR1 and CDR2 (germline): DFQATT, SNEGSKA (reference sequence). There are 12 residues in the CDR3. Here the CDR3 reads CSARGSADEQYF. DNA of the CDR3: TGCAGTGCTAGAGGCTCGGCGGACGAGCAGTACTTC.

The V gene is TRBV14, the J gene TRBJ2-7; TRBD2 agrees at 7 bases. CDR1 and CDR2 from the germline V gene are SGHDN and FVKESK. V shed 3 bases, J shed 1 base, and the junction held 3 bases outside the gene matches. The CDR3 runs to 14 residues. The CDR3 sequence: CASSHQRGSYEQYF. CDR3 DNA sequence: TGTGCCAGCAGCCACCAGCGGGGTTCCTACGAGCAGTACTTC.

In this sample, this clonotype turned up a few times. The rearrangement uses TRBV18 and TRBJ1-2, with D hard to call. Germline loops: CDR1 KGHSH, CDR2 LQKENI. This CDR3 region has 13 residues. Trimming removed 2 bases at V and 4 bases at J, with 8 bases between. CDR3 in amino acids: CASSPGSGYGYTF. Here the CDR3 DNA reads TGTGCCAGCTCACCAGGGTCCGGCTATGGCTACACCTTC. Combining the CDR3 with reference TRBV18 and TRBJ1-2 gives the whole variable domain NAGVMQNPRHLVRRRGQEARLRCSPMKGHSHVYWYRQLPEEGLKFMVYLQKENIIDESGMPKERFSAEFPKEGPSILRIQQVVRGDSAAYFCASSPGSGYGYTFGSGTRLTVV.

The CDR3 spells CASSLSGSDYNEQFF. The CDR3 DNA sequence: TGTGCCAGCAGCTTGAGCGGGAGTGACTACAATGAGCAGTTCTTC. The chain employs TRBV5-8 and TRBJ2-1; 8 bases fit TRBD2. Germline V lookup: CDR1 SGHTS, CDR2 YDEGEE. The CDR3 has 15 amino acids. The junction had 3 bases not matched to a gene; V was cut back by 1 base and J by 3 bases.

At least ten counts were recorded for this clonotype. CDR3 protein: CASSFGQGTETQYF. The CDR3 coding sequence is TGCGCCAGCAGCTTCGGACAGGGGACGGAGACCCAGTACTTC. This sequence joins TRBV5-1 and TRBJ2-5, with 9 bases fitting TRBD1. CDR3 length: 14 residues. Trimming took 2 bases from V and 5 from J; bases not matched to a gene: 4. Germline lookup yields CDR1 SGHRS and CDR2 YFSETQ.

CDR3 sequence: CASSPRGDRGYNEQFF. The CDR3 coding sequence is TGTGCCAGCAGCCCTAGAGGGGACAGGGGCTACAATGAGCAGTTCTTC. This chain connects TRBV13 to TRBJ2-1; TRBD1 aligns across 10 bases. This CDR3 is 16 amino acids long. In germline, CDR1 is PRHDT, CDR2 FYEKMQ (reference sequence). V lost 5 bases and J lost 3; bases outside the gene matches: 7.

The chain combines TRBV15 with TRBJ1-5; D not resolved. Germline CDR1 LNHNV, CDR2 YYDKDF (reference sequence). The CDR3 extends over 16 amino acids. V lost 1 base and J 0 bases, leaving 10 bases between the germline ends. CDR3 DNA sequence: TGTGCCACCAGCAGAGCCGGCCAGAATAGCAATCAGCCCCAGCATTTT. It translates to CATSRAGQNSNQPQHF.

This rearrangement joins TRBV2 to TRBJ2-3, with D perhaps matching TRBD2 (6 bases). Between the trimmed V and J ends, which lost 9 bases and 2 bases, there was a span of 12 bases. The CDR3 has 13 residues. From germline, CDR1 is SNHLY and CDR2 FYNNEI. CDR3 nucleotides: TGTGCCAGTGAGACTAGGACCACAGATACGCAGTATTTT. Translated: CASETRTTDTQYF.

In its sample, this clonotype was seen a few times. The J gene is TRBJ2-1, the V gene TRBV4-1; 16 bases align to TRBD2. This CDR3 contains 18 residues. The J segment lost 7 bases and the V segment lost 3 bases, leaving 9 bases of the junction unmatched. CDR1 MGHRA and CDR2 YSYEKL come from the germline V gene. The CDR3 sequence: CASSHLDMGLAGGNEQFF. Here the CDR3 DNA reads TGCGCCAGCAGCCACCTAGATATGGGACTAGCGGGGGGGAATGAGCAGTTCTTC.

The chain couples TRBV25-1 to TRBJ2-5; D is unclear. V was clipped by 6 bases and J by 13 bases, with 12 bases between them. This CDR3 spans 10 amino acids. The germline V gene encodes CDR1 MGHDK and CDR2 SYGVNS. The CDR3 DNA reads as TGTGCCAGCAGGTCAAGGAGCCTGTACTTC. Protein product: CASRSRSLYF.

This clonotype has a handful of counts. This chain uses TRBV7-9 with TRBJ2-4; D perhaps matches TRBD2 (5 bases). The CDR3 has 15 residues. CDR1 SEHNR and CDR2 FQNEAQ come from the germline V gene (reference sequence). V was pared by 7 bases and J by 13 bases, with 26 bases between. The CDR3 DNA sequence: TGTGCCAGCACCAAACCGGACTCACCTGCCCCCGCCCAGTACTTC. It codes for CASTKPDSPAPAQYF.

The gene calls are TRBV3-1 and TRBJ1-6, with no clear D. The germline V gene encodes CDR1 LGHDT and CDR2 YNNKEL (reference sequence). The CDR3 loop spans 17 amino acids. The V gene lost 0 bases and the J gene lost 0 bases, with 9 bases spanning the gap. CDR3 sequence: CASSQDCDTSYNSPLHF. Written as DNA, the CDR3 is TGTGCCAGCAGCCAAGACTGTGACACCTCCTATAATTCACCCCTCCACTTT.

CDR3 loop: CATSEGRYEQYF. The DNA of the CDR3 is TGTGCCACCAGTGAGGGACGCTATGAGCAGTACTTC. The V and J genes are TRBV24-1 and TRBJ2-5; D possibly matches TRBD1 or TRBD2 (5 bases each). The ends were cut back, 4 bases at V and 11 bases at J, with 13 bases in the middle. The CDR3 totals 12 residues. Germline values: CDR1 KGHDR, CDR2 SFDVKD.

The CDR3 region is CSARDYGTPYGYTF. The CDR3 DNA is TGCAGTGCTAGAGATTACGGGACACCTTATGGCTACACCTTC. V gene TRBV20-1 combines with J gene TRBJ1-2; possible D gene TRBD1, 6 bases. Trimming left V 0 bases short and J 5 bases short, with 13 bases between. There are 14 residues in the CDR3. Per the germline V gene, CDR1 is DFQATT and CDR2 is SNEGSKA (reference sequence).

The DNA of the CDR3 is TGCGCCAGCAGCCAGGGGTCTGGCGGAACTCTTCCTGAAGCTTTCTTT. Translation: CASSQGSGGTLPEAFF. The genes are TRBV4-3 and TRBJ1-1; D not certain. The CDR3 covers 16 residues. V was clipped by 3 bases and J by 6 bases, with 20 bases between them. In germline, CDR1 is LGHNA, CDR2 YSLEER.

The chain uses TRBV6-6 and TRBJ1-5; D uncertain. The ends were cut back, 8 bases at V and 9 bases at J, with 23 bases in the middle. In germline, CDR1 is MNHNY, CDR2 SVGAGI (reference sequence). The CDR3 is 15 amino acids. CDR3 loop: CASDFHVIGHWPQHF. CDR3 coding DNA: TGTGCCAGCGACTTCCACGTCATCGGGCACTGGCCCCAGCATTTT.

This clonotype was detected a few times. The chain carries TRBV20-1 and TRBJ2-7, with D unclear. V lost 4 bases, J lost 1 base, and 11 bases lay in between. Germline assignment: CDR1 DFQATT and CDR2 SNEGSKA (reference sequence). This CDR3 comprises 13 residues. This CDR3 is CSATDKSSYEQYF. CDR3 DNA: TGCAGTGCTACAGACAAGTCTTCCTACGAGCAGTACTTC.

The chain is built from TRBV11-1 and TRBJ2-7, with a weak D call TRBD1 (7 bases). Trimming shortened V by 5 bases and J by 3 bases, and 35 bases separated the two germline ends. Germline V gene data show CDR1 as SGHAT and CDR2 as FQDESV (reference sequence). The CDR3 extends over 21 amino acids. This CDR3 is CASSPRTGALLSGVGVYEQYF. In nucleotides, the CDR3 is TGTGCCAGCAGCCCCCGGACAGGCGCCCTTTTATCGGGAGTAGGCGTCTACGAGCAGTACTTC.